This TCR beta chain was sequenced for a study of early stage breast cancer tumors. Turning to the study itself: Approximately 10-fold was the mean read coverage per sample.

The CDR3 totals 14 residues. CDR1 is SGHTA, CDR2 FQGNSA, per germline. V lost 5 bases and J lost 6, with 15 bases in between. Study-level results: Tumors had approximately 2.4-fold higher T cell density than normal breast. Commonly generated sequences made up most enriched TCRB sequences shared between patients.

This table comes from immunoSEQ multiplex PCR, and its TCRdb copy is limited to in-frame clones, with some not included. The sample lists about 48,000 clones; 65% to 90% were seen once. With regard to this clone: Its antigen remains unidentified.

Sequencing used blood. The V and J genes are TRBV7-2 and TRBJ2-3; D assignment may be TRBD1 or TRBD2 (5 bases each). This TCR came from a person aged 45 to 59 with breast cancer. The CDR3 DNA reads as TGTGCCAGCAGCGGGGGAGCCTCGAGGGATACGCAGTATTTT. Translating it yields CASSGGASRDTQYF.